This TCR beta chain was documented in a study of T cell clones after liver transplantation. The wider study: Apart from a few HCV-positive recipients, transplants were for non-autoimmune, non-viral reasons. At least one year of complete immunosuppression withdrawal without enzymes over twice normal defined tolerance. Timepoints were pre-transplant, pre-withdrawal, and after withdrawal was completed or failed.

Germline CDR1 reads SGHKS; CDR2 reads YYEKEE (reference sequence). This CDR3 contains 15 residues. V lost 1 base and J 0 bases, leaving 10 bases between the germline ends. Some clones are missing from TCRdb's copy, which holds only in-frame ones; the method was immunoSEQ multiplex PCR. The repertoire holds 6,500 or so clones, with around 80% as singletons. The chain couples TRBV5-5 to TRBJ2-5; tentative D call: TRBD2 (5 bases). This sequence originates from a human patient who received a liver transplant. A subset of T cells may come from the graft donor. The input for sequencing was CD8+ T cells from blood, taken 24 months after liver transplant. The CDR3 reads CASSLMVAYQETQYF. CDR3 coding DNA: TGTGCCAGCAGCTTGATGGTAGCGTACCAAGAGACCCAGTACTTC.